A single sample gave rise to the 9 T cell receptor beta chains below, sequenced in a study of T-cell memory formation after mild COVID-19. TCRdb re-analysed the 5' RACE reads in MiXCR, keeping a single row per CDR3 protein. The sample consists of 470,000 or so distinct CDR3 sequences, 15% to 20% of them appearing once. The specimen was PBMCs or a T cell subset sorted from them (not recorded which). The receptors shown here come from an adult woman who had mild COVID-19 (a few samples of this study predate the infection). Cell type and time point are not known.

The V and J genes are TRBV7-3 and TRBJ2-5, with 14 bases identical to TRBD2. Trimming at V came to 0 bases and at J to 4 bases, leaving 4 bases not matched to a gene. CDR1 SGHTA and CDR2 FQGTGA come from the germline V gene. The CDR3 has 17 amino acids. CDR3 sequence: CASSLTPGLAGGETQYF. The CDR3 DNA reads TGTGCCAGCAGCTTAACACCCGGACTAGCGGGAGGAGAGACCCAGTACTTC.

The chain is built from TRBV4-3 and TRBJ2-7, with 8 bases lining up with TRBD2. The ends lost 1 base at V and 2 bases at J; junction bases unmatched: 4. The V gene's germline CDR1 is LGHNA and CDR2 YSLEER. CDR3 size: 15 residues. The CDR3 is CASSQASGRTYEQYF. The CDR3, as DNA: TGCGCCAGCAGCCAAGCCAGCGGGAGAACCTACGAGCAGTACTTC.

This clonotype was detected only a few times. This sequence joins TRBV6-5 and TRBJ2-3; D assignment may be TRBD1 or TRBD2 (6 bases each). The length of the CDR3 is 14 residues. V lost 4 bases and J lost 6, with 14 bases in between. CDR1 and CDR2 (germline): MNHEY, SVGAGI. The CDR3 region is CASSSGGYLDTQYF. For the CDR3, the DNA is TGTGCCAGCAGTTCCGGGGGCTATTTGGATACGCAGTATTTT.

This clonotype showed up many times. The chain links TRBV7-3 to TRBJ2-6; 8 nucleotides line up with TRBD2. The CDR3 is 18 amino acids. Losses at the gene ends were 1 base for V and 0 bases for J; bases not matched to a gene: 5. Looked up from germline, CDR1 is SGHTA and CDR2 is FQGTGA. The CDR3 nucleotides read TGTGCCAGCAGCTTAAGCGGGGGGCTCGACTCTGGGGCCAACGTCCTGACTTTC. Amino acid sequence: CASSLSGGLDSGANVLTF.

In this sample, this clonotype turned up a few times. The chain combines TRBV7-2 with TRBJ2-1, with TRBD2 matching over 14 bases. Germline V CDR1 and CDR2: SGHTA, FQGNSA. CDR3 length equals 18 residues. Trimming cost V 4 bases and J 1 base; bases outside gene matches: 6. In DNA, the CDR3 is TGTGCCAGCAGCTGGGGACTAGCGGGAGTACAATCCTACAATGAGCAGTTCTTC. Its translation is CASSWGLAGVQSYNEQFF.

The rearrangement joins TRBV2 to TRBJ1-5; D possibly corresponds to TRBD1 (5 bases). V was shortened by 3 bases and J by 7 bases, with 10 bases between the two germline ends. This CDR3 is built from 13 residues. Germline-derived CDR1 and CDR2 are SNHLY and FYNNEI. For the CDR3, the DNA is TGTGCCAGCAGTGATAGGGGAGCGCAGCCCCAGCATTTT. It translates to CASSDRGAQPQHF.

This clonotype has more than one count but fewer than ten. V is TRBV27 and J is TRBJ2-1, with D possibly matching TRBD2 (5 bases). Germline V lookup: CDR1 MNHEY, CDR2 SMNVEV (reference sequence). The V and J ends lost 0 bases and 1 base respectively, with 13 bases between them. There are 17 residues in the CDR3. This CDR3 reads CASSLSVGRGSYNEQFF. DNA of the CDR3: TGTGCCAGCAGTTTATCGGTGGGGAGAGGTTCCTACAATGAGCAGTTCTTC.

The rearrangement uses TRBV24-1 and TRBJ2-1, with a tentative D call TRBD2 (6 bases). Germline CDR1 is KGHDR and CDR2 is SFDVKD. The CDR3 sequence is 16 residues long. V lost 4 bases and J lost 10, with 22 bases in between. CDR3 bases: TGTGCCACCAGTGACCGGACCGGGACTGGGGGGAAAGAGCAGTTCTTC. This sequence encodes CATSDRTGTGGKEQFF.

The rearrangement uses TRBV7-9 and TRBJ2-3, with 11 positions matching TRBD2. The CDR3 contains 17 residues. Germline CDR1 reads SEHNR; CDR2 reads FQNEAQ (reference sequence). The V gene end was trimmed by 6 bases and the J gene end by 4 bases; junction bases not matched to a gene: 12. CDR3 region: CASSSSTSGVFADTQYF. Here the CDR3 DNA reads TGTGCCAGCAGTTCGTCGACTAGCGGGGTCTTCGCAGATACGCAGTATTTT.